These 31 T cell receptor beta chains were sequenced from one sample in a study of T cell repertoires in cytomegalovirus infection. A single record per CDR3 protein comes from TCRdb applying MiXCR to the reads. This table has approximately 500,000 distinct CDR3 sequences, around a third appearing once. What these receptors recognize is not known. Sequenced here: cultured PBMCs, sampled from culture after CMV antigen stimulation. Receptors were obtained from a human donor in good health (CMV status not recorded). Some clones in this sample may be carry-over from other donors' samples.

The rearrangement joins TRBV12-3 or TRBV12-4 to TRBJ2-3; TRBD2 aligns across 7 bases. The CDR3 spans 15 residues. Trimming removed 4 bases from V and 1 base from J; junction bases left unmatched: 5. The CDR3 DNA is TGTGCCAGCAGTTCACCTAGCGGAGGCACAGATACGCAGTATTTT. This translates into CASSSPSGGTDTQYF.

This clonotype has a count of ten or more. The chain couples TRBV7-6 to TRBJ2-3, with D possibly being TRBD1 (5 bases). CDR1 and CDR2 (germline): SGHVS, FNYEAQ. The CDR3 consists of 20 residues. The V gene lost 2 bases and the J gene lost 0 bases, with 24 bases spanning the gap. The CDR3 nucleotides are TGTGCCAGCAGCTTACCTCGGCGAGTTCTACAGGACACTAGCACAGATACGCAGTATTTT. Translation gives CASSLPRRVLQDTSTDTQYF.

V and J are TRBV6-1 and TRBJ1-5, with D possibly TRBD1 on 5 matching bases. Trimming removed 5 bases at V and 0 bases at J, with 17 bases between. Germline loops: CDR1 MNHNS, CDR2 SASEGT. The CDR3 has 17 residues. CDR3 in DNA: TGTGCCAGCAGTCCCCTTGGGGACCGATATAGCAATCAGCCCCAGCATTTT. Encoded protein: CASSPLGDRYSNQPQHF.

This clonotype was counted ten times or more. CDR3 sequence (DNA): TGTGCCAGCAGCCTAGGACTAGCGGGAGGAGGCGGGGAGCTGTTTTTT. Its translation: CASSLGLAGGGGELFF. The chain combines TRBV7-2 with TRBJ2-2, with TRBD2 matching 14 bases. V shed 5 bases, J shed 7 bases, and the junction held 6 bases outside the gene matches. The CDR3 covers 16 residues. From germline, CDR1 is SGHTA and CDR2 FQGNSA.

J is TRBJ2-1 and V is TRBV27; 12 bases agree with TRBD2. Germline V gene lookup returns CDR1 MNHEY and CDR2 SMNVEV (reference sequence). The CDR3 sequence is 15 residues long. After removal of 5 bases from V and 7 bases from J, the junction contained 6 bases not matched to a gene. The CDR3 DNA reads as TGTGCCAGCAGTGTCCTAGCGGGAGGGGTTAATGAGCAGTTCTTC. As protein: CASSVLAGGVNEQFF.

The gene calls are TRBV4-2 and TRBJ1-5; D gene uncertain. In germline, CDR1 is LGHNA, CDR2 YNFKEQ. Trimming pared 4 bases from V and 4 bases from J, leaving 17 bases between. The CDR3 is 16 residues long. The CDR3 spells CASSPGKAKENQPQHF. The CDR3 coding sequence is TGTGCCAGCAGCCCGGGTAAGGCCAAGGAGAATCAGCCCCAGCATTTT.

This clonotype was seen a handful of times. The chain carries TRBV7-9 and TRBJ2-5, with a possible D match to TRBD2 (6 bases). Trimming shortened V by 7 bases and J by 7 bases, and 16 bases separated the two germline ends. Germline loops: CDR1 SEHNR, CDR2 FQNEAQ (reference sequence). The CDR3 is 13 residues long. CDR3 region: CASKPGSRGTQYF. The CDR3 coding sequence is TGTGCCAGCAAGCCCGGGAGCAGAGGGACCCAGTACTTC.

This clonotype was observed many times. The CDR3 DNA reads TGTGCCAGCAGCTCGAGTAGCGGGGGATCGGGCACAGATACGCAGTATTTT. Translated: CASSSSSGGSGTDTQYF. The V call is TRBV7-2, the J call TRBJ2-3; 9 bases are shared with TRBD2. The germline CDR1 and CDR2 sequences are SGHTA and FQGNSA. The CDR3 contains 17 residues. V shed 4 bases and J 1 base; nucleotides not matched to a gene: 9.

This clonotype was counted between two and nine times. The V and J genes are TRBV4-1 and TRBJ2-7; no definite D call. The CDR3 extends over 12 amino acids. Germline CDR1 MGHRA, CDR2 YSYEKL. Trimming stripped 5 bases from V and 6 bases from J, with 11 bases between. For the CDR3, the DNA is TGCGCCAGCAGCGGGAATAAAGTCGAGCAGTACTTC. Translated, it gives CASSGNKVEQYF.

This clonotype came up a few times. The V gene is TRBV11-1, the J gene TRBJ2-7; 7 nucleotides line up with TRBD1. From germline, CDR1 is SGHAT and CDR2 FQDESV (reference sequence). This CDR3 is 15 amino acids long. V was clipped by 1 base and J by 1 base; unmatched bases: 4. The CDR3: CASSLEGTESYEQYF. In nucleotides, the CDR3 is TGTGCCAGCAGCTTAGAAGGGACAGAGTCCTACGAGCAGTACTTC. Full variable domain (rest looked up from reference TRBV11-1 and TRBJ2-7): EAEVAQSPRYKITEKSQAVAFWCDPISGHATLYWYRQILGQGPELLVQFQDESVVDDSQLPKDRFSAERLKGVDSTLKIQPAELGDSAMYLCASSLEGTESYEQYFGPGTRLTVT.

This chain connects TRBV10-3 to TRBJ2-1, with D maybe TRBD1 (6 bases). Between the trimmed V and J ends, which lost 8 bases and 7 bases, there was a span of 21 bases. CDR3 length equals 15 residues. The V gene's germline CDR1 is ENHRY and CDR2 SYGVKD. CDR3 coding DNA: TGTGCCATCGGAAGGGGGACCACCCTGGGGAATGAGCAGTTCTTC. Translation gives CAIGRGTTLGNEQFF.

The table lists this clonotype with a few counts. The CDR3 DNA reads as TGTGCCAGCAGTCCCACAGGGGCAAGAAATCAGCCCCAGCATTTT. Translating it yields CASSPTGARNQPQHF. V is TRBV6-5 and J is TRBJ1-5, with 7 positions matching TRBD1. The V gene's germline CDR1 is MNHEY and CDR2 SVGAGI. Trimming took 5 bases from V and 4 from J; bases not matched to a gene: 8. The CDR3 length is 15 residues.

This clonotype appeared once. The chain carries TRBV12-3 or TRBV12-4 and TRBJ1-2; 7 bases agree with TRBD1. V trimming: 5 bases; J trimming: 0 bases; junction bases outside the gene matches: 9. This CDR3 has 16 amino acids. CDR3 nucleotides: TGTGCCAGCAGTCCCGGGGCAGGGGGTACTAACTATGGCTACACCTTC. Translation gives CASSPGAGGTNYGYTF.

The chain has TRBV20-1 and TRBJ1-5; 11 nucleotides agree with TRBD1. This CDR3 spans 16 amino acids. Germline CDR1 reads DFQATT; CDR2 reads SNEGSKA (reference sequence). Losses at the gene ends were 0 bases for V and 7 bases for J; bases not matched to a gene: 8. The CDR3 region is CSARDRDRGIGQPQHF. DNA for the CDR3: TGCAGTGCTAGAGATAGGGACAGGGGGATCGGGCAGCCCCAGCATTTT.

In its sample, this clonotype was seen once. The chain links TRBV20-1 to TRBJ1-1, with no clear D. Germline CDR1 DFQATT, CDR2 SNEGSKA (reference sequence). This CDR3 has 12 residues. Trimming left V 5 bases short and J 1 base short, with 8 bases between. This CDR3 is CSADTGNTEAFF. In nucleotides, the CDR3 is TGCAGTGCTGACACCGGGAACACTGAAGCTTTCTTT.

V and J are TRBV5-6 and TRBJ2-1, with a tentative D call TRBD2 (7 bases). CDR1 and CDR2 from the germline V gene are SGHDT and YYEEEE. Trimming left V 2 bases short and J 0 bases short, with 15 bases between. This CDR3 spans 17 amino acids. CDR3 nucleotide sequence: TGTGCCAGCAGCTTTCAGGTGGGAGGGGGCTCCTACAATGAGCAGTTCTTC. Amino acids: CASSFQVGGGSYNEQFF.

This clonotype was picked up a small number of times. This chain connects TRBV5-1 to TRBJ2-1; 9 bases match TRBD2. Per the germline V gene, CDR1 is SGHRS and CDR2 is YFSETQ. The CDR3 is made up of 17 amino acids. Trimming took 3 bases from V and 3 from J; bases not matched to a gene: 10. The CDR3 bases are TGCGCCAGCAGCTCCCACTTATCTAGCGGGGACTACAATGAGCAGTTCTTC. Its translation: CASSSHLSSGDYNEQFF.

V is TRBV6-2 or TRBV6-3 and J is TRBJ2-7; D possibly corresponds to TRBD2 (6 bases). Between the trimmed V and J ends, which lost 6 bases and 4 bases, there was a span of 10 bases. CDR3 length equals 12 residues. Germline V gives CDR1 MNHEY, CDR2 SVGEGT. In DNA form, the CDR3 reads TGTGCCAGCAGGGATAGCGGTTACGAGCAGTACTTC. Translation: CASRDSGYEQYF.

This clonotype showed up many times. This CDR3 reads CASSITGGETEAFF. CDR3 bases: TGTGCCAGCAGCATTACAGGGGGTGAGACTGAAGCTTTCTTT. The chain combines TRBV7-9 with TRBJ1-1; 8 bases line up with TRBD1. The CDR3 sequence is 14 residues long. After removal of 5 bases from V and 5 bases from J, the junction contained 7 bases not matched to a gene. Germline loops: CDR1 SEHNR, CDR2 FQNEAQ (reference sequence).

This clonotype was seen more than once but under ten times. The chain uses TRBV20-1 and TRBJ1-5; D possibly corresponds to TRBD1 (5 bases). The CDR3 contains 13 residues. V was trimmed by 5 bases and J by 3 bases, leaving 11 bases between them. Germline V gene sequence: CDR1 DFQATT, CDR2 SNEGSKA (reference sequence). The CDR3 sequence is CSAWDGVNQPQHF. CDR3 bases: TGCAGTGCTTGGGACGGAGTCAATCAGCCCCAGCATTTT.

In DNA, the CDR3 is TGTGCCACCAGTGACTTCGGCCAGGCTGAAGCTTTCTTT. Translated, it gives CATSDFGQAEAFF. J is TRBJ1-1 and V is TRBV24-1; no clear D gene. Germline V gene lookup returns CDR1 KGHDR and CDR2 SFDVKD. CDR3 size: 13 residues. V was cut by 4 bases and J by 6 bases, with 11 bases left in between.

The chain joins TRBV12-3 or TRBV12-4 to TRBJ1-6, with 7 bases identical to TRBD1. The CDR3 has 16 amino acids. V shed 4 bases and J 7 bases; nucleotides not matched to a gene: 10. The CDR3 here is CASSSAATGTNSPLHF. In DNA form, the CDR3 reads TGTGCCAGCAGTTCAGCCGCGACAGGGACCAATTCACCCCTCCACTTT.

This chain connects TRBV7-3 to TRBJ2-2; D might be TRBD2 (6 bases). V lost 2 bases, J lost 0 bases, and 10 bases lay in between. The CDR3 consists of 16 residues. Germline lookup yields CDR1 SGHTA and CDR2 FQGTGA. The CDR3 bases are TGTGCCAGCAGCTTATACGGCGGGGCGAACACCGGGGAGCTGTTTTTT. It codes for CASSLYGGANTGELFF.

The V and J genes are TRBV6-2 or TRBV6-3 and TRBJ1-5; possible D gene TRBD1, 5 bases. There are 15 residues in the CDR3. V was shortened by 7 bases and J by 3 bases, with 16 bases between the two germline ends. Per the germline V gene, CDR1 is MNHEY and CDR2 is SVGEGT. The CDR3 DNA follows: TGTGCCAGCAAAAATACCGGGACGTACAATCAGCCCCAGCATTTT. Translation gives CASKNTGTYNQPQHF.

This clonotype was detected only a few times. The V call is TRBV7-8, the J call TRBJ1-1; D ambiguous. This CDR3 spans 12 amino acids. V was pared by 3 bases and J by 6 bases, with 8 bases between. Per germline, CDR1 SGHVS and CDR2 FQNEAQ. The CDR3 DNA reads TGTGCCAGCAGCTTTCACAACTCTGAAGCTTTCTTT. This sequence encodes CASSFHNSEAFF.

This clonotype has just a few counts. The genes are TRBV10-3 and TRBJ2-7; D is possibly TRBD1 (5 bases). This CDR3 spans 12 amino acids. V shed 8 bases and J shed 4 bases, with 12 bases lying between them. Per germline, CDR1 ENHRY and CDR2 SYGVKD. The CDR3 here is CAIGTGGYEQYV. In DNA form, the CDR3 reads TGTGCCATCGGAACAGGCGGATACGAGCAGTACGTC.

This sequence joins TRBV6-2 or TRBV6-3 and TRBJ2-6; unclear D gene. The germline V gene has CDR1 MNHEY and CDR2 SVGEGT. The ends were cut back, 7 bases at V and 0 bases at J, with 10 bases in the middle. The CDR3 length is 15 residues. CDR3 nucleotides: TGTGCCAGCACCATCCTTGGCTCTGGGGCCAACGTCCTGACTTTC. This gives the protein CASTILGSGANVLTF.

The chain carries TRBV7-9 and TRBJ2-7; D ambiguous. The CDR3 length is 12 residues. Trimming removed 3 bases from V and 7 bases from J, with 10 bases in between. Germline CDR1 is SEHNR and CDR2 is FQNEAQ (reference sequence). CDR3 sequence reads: CASSFPLSEQYV. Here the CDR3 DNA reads TGTGCCAGCAGCTTCCCCCTTTCTGAGCAGTACGTC.

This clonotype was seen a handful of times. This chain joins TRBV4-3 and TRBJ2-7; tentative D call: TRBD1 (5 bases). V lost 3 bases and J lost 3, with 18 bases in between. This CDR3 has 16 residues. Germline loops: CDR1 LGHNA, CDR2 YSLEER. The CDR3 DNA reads TGCGCCAGCAGCCACCCCGGGCAGGGCTCTAACTACGAGCAGTACGTC. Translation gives CASSHPGQGSNYEQYV.

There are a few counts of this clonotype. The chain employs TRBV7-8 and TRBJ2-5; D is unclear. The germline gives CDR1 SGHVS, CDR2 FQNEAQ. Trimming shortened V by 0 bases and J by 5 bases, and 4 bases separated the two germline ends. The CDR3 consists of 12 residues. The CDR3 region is CASSLATETQYF. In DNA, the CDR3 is TGTGCCAGCAGCTTAGCGACGGAGACCCAGTACTTC.

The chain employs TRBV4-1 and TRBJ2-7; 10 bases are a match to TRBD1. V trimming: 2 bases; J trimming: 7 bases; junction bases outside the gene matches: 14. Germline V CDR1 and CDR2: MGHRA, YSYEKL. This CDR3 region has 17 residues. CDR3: CASSQLRGGQGRREQYV. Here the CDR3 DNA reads TGCGCCAGCAGCCAACTAAGGGGGGGACAGGGGCGCCGGGAGCAGTACGTC.